This TCR beta chain is drawn from a study of shared T cell receptors in the human thymus. The germline V gene encodes CDR1 MNHNY and CDR2 SVGAGI (reference sequence). The CDR3 totals 15 residues. V lost 2 bases and J lost 4, with 14 bases in between. The assay was immunoSEQ multiplex PCR, and TCRdb's table has in-frame clones only and misses some. The sample holds some 760,000 clones, 80% to 90% seen once. The sample also formed part of further work on human thymus T cells. As reported in that work: Serving as donors were healthy Finnish infants, each of whom was having open corrective surgery for congenital heart defects. Obtained as resections during corrective heart surgery, the thymus tissue was then studied. Thymic and blood repertoires seemed to show skewed V and J gene use. Related research described strongly overlapping thymic repertoires in unrelated people.

The specimen was thymocytes. The source of this sequence is a girl under three years old with a congenital heart defect. This chain joins TRBV6-6 and TRBJ1-2; D might be TRBD1 (6 bases). The CDR3 DNA reads as TGTGCCAGCAGTTACACCCAGACAGGACTCTATGGCTACACCTTC. This codes for CASSYTQTGLYGYTF.